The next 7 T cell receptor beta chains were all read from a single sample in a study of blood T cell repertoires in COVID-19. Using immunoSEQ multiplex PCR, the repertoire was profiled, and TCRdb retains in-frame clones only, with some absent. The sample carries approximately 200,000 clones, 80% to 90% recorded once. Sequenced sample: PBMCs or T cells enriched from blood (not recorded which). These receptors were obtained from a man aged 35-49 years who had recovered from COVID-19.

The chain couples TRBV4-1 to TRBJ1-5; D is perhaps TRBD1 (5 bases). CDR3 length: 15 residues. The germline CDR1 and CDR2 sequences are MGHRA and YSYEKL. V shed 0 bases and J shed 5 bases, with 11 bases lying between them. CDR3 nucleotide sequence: TGCGCCAGCAGCCAAGATTATCCCAGGGATCAGCCCCAGCATTTT. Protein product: CASSQDYPRDQPQHF.

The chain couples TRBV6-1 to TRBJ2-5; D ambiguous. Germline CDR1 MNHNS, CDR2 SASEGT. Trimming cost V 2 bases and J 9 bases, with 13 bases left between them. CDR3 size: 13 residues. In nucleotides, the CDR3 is TGTGCCAGCAGTGAAATCCCCTCAACAGCCCAGTACTTC. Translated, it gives CASSEIPSTAQYF.

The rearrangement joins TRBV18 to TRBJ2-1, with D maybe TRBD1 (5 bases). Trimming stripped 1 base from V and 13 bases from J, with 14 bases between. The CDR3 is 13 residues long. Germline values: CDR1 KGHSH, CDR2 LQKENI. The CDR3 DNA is TGTGCCAGCTCACCACTACAGGAATTTCTACAGTTCTTC. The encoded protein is CASSPLQEFLQFF.

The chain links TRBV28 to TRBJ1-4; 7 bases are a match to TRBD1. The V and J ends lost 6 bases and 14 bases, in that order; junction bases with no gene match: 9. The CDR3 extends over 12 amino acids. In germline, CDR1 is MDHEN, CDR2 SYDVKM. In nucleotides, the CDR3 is TGTGCCAGCAGCAGCCCCGACAGGGTCCTGTTTTTT. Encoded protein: CASSSPDRVLFF.

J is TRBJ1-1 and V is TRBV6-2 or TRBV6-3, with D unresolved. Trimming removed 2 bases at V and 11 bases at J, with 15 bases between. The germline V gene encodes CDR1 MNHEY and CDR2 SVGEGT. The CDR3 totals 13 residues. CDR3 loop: CASSYAVANEAFF. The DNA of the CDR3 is TGTGCCAGCAGTTACGCGGTCGCGAATGAGGCTTTCTTT.

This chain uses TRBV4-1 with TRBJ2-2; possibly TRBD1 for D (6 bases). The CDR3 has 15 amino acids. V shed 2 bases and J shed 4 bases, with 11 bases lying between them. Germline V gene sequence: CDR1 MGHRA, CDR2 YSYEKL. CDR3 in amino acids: CASSQTGQITGELFF. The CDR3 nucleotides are TGCGCCAGCAGCCAAACCGGACAGATCACCGGGGAGCTGTTTTTT.

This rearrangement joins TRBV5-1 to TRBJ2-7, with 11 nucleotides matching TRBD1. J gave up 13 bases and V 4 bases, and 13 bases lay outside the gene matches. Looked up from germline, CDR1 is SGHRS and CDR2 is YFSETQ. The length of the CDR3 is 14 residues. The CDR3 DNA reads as TGCGCCAGCAGCACCGGGACAGGGGGACCTCTTTCTTACTTC. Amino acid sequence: CASSTGTGGPLSYF.